This T cell receptor (beta chain) was found in a study of cytomegalovirus exposure and HLA in healthy donors. V dropped 0 bases and J dropped 5 bases, with 12 bases sitting between them. Germline-derived CDR1 and CDR2 are SGHNT and YYREEE (reference sequence). CDR3 length: 15 amino acids. The PCR ran on 60 Vbeta and 13 Jbeta primers. The data were produced by immunoSEQ multiplex PCR, yet TCRdb's version contains in-frame clones alone and is incomplete. The table shows about 84,000 clones, with more than 70% occurring only once. A word on this clone: Its antigen remains unidentified.

Study-level results: Per published reports, the classifier diagnosed cytomegalovirus status with high specificity and sensitivity. Several of the most significant clusters were apparently associated with common viral pathogens in a later analysis. An analysis that was carried out later associated some 17,000 TCR beta sequences with HLA alleles at 0.05 false discovery rate. Highest at DRB1 and lowest at HLA-C, TCR association rates differed among HLA loci in a later analysis.

Sequencing was carried out using PBMCs. This rearrangement joins TRBV5-4 to TRBJ2-4, with D possibly matching TRBD1 (6 bases). The clonotype was recovered from a male donor in good health and CMV-seropositive. The CDR3 DNA sequence: TGTGCCAGCAGCTTGGGAGTCAGGGGAGAAAACATTCAGTACTTC. Its protein is CASSLGVRGENIQYF.